This T cell receptor beta chain originates from a study of T-cell memory formation after mild COVID-19. Broader study findings: A second wave expanding day 15 to 37 was CD4+-biased; contracting clones were balanced. Contracting CD4+ clones sat mainly in CM and EM; CD8+ in EMRA.

V dropped 5 bases and J dropped 4 bases, with 21 bases sitting between them. The CDR3 is 16 amino acids. CDR1 is SEHNR, CDR2 FQNEAQ, per germline (reference sequence). This clonotype was observed a single time. Its antigen is unknown. Sample barcodes and UMIs were carried by the TCR alpha and TCR beta cDNA libraries that 5'RACE generated with constant-segment primers. A single record per CDR3 protein comes from TCRdb applying MiXCR to the 5' RACE reads. In the table there are fewer than 150,000 distinct CDR3 sequences, 22% of which are singletons. The origin of this receptor is a man aged 18 to 35 who had mild COVID-19 (a few samples of this study predate the infection). Cell type and time point are not known. The chain recombines TRBV7-9 with TRBJ2-7, with D tentatively TRBD1 (6 bases). The material sequenced was PBMCs or a T cell subset sorted from them (not recorded which). The CDR3 DNA reads as TGTGCCAGCAGCCCCTCGGACAGCGGAAATTATTACGAGCAGTACGTC. Translated: CASSPSDSGNYYEQYV.